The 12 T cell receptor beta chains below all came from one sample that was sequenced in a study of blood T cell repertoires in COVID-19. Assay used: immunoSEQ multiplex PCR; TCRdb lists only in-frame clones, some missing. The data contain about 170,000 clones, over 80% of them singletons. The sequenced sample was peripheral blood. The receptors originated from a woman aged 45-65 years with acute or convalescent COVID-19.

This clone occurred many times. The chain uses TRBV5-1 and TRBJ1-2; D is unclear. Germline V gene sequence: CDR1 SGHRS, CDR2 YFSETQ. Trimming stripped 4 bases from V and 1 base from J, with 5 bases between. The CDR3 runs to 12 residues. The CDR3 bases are TGCGCCAGCAGCGACAATAACTATGGCTACACCTTC. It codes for CASSDNNYGYTF.

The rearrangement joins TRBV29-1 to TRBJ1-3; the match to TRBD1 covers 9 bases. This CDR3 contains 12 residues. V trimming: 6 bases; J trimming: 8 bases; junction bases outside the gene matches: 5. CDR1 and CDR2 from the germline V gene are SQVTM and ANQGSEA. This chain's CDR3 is CSVGDRADTIYF. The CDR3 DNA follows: TGCAGCGTGGGGGACAGGGCAGACACCATATATTTT.

The CDR3 sequence is CASSFGGDGGGYEQYF. The DNA of the CDR3 is TGTGCCAGCAGTTTTGGGGGGGATGGCGGAGGTTACGAGCAGTACTTC. The J gene is TRBJ2-7, the V gene TRBV6-2 or TRBV6-3; 7 nucleotides line up with TRBD2. CDR3 length: 16 residues. The V gene's germline CDR1 is MNHEY and CDR2 SVGEGT. V gave up 4 bases and J gave up 4 bases; unmatched junction bases: 13.

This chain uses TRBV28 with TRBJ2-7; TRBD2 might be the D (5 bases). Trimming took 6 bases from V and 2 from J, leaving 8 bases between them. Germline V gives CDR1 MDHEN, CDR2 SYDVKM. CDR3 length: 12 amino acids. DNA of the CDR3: TGTGCCAGCAGGAGGGCCACCTACGAGCAGTACTTC. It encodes CASRRATYEQYF.

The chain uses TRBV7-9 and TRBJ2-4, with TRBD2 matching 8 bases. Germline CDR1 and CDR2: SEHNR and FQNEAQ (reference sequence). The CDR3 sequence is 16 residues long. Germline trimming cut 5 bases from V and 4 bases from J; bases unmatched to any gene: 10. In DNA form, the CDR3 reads TGTGCCAGCAGCGCGGGCGGGCGGGGGGAAAAAAACATTCAGTACTTC. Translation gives CASSAGGRGEKNIQYF. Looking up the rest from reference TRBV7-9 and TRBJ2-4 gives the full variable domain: DTGVSQNPRHKITKRGQNVTFRCDPISEHNRLYWYRQTLGQGPEFLTYFQNEAQLEKSRLLSDRFSAERPKGSFSTLEIQRTEQGDSAMYLCASSAGGRGEKNIQYFGAGTRLSVL.

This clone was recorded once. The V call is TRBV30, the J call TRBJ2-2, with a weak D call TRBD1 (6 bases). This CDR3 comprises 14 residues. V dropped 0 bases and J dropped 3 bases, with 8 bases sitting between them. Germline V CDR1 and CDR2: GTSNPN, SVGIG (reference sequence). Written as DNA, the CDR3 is TGTGCCTGGAGTGTTGGGGGCCACACCGGGGAGCTGTTTTTT. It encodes CAWSVGGHTGELFF.

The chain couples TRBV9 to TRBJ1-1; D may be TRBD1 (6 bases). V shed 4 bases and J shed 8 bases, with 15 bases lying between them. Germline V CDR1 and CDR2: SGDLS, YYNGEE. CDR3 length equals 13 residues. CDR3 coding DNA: TGTGCCAGCAGCTCTGGGACAAATTTGGAAGCTTTCTTT. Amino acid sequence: CASSSGTNLEAFF.

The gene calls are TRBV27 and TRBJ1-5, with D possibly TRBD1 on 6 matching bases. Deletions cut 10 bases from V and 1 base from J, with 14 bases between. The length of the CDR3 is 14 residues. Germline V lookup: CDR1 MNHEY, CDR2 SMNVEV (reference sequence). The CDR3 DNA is TGTGCCATTACCGGGGGGGGCAGCAATCAGCCCCAGCATTTT. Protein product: CAITGGGSNQPQHF.

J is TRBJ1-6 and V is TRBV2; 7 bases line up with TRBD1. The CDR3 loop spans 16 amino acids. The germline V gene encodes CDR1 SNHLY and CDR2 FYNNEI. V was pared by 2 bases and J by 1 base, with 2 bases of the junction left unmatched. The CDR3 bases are TGTGCCAGCAGTGAACCAGGGGGGTCCTATAATTCACCCCTCCACTTT. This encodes CASSEPGGSYNSPLHF.

DNA for the CDR3: TGTGCCAGCAGTTTATCCGGGCAGCCCCAGCATTTT. Amino acid sequence: CASSLSGQPQHF. V and J are TRBV28 and TRBJ1-5; no clear D. The germline CDR1 and CDR2 sequences are MDHEN and SYDVKM. V lost 1 base to trimming and J lost 7 bases, with 5 bases between them. CDR3 length: 12 amino acids.

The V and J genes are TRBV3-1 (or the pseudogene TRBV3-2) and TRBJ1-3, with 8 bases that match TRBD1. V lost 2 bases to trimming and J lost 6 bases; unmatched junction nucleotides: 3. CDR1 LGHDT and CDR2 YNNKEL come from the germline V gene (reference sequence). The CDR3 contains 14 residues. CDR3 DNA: TGTGCCAGCAGCCAACGACAGGGGTTAAACACCATATATTTT. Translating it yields CASSQRQGLNTIYF.

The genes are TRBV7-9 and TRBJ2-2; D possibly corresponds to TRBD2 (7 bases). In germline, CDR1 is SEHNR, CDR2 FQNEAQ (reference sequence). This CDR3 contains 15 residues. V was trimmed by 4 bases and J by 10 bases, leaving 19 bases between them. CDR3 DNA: TGTGCCAGCAGCTCCCCCTGGGGGGGCGACGAGGAGCTGTTTTTT. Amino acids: CASSSPWGGDEELFF.